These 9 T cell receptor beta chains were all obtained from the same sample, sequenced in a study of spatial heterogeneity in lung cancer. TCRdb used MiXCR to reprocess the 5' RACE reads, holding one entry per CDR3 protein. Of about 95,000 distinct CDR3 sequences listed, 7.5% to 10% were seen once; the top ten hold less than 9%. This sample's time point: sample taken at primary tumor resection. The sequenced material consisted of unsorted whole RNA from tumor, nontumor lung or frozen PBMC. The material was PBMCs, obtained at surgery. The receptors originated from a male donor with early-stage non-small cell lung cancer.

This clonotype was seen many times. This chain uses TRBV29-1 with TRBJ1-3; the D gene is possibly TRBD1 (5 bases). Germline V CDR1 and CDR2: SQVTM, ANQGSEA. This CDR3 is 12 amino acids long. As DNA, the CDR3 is TGCGGGGCAATTACCTCTGGAAACACCATATATTTT. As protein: CGAITSGNTIYF.

The CDR3 loop reads CASSPLRGGATYNEQFF. CDR3 nucleotides: TGTGCCAGCAGCCCTTTAAGGGGGGGGGCTACCTACAATGAGCAGTTCTTC. The genes are TRBV4-2 and TRBJ2-1; D possibly corresponds to TRBD2 (7 bases). Germline CDR1 and CDR2: LGHNA and YNFKEQ. This CDR3 region has 17 residues. Trimming left V 4 bases short and J 2 bases short, with 18 bases between.

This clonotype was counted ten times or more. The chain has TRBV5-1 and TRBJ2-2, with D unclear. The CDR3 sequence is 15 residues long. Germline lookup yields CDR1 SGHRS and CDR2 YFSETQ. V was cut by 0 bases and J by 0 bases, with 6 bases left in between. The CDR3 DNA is TGCGCCAGCAGCTTGGACAGACCGAACACCGGGGAGCTGTTTTTT. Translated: CASSLDRPNTGELFF.

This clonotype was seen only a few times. The DNA for the CDR3 is TGTGCCAGCAGCCCCCGCGGAGGTGAGCAGTTCTTC. Its translation is CASSPRGGEQFF. The chain employs TRBV7-9 and TRBJ2-1, with D maybe TRBD2 (5 bases). Germline V gene data show CDR1 as SEHNR and CDR2 as FQNEAQ (reference sequence). V was clipped by 5 bases and J by 9 bases, with 11 bases between them. There are 12 residues in the CDR3.

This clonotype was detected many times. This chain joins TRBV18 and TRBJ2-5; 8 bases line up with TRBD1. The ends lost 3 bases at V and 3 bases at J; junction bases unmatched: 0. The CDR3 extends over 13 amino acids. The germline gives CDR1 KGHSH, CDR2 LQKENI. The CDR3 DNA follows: TGTGCCAGCTCACCGGACAGGGAAGAGACCCAGTACTTC. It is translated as CASSPDREETQYF.

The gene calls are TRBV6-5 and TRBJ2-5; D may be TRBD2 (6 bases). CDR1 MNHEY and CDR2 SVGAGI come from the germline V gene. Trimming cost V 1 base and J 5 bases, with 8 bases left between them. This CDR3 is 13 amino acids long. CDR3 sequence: CASSYWREETQYF. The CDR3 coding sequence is TGTGCCAGCAGTTACTGGAGGGAGGAGACCCAGTACTTC.

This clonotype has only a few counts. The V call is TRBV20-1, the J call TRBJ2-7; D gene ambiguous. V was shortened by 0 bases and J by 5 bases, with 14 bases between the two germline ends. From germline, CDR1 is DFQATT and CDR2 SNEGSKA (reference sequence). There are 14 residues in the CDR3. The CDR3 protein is CSARDPGEGHEQYF. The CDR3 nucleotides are TGCAGTGCTAGAGACCCGGGCGAAGGGCACGAGCAGTACTTC.

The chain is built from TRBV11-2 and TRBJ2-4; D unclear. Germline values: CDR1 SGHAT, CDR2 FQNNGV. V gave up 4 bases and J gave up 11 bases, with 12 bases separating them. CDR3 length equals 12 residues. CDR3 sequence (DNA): TGTGCCAGCAGCTCCCGACAACTATTTCAGTACTTC. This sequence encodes CASSSRQLFQYF.

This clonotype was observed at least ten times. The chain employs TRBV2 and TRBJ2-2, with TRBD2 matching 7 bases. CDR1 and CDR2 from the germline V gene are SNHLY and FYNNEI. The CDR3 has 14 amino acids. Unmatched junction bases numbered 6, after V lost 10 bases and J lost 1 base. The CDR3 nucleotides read TGTGCCACCGGACTAGACATGAACACCGGGGAGCTGTTTTTT. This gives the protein CATGLDMNTGELFF.